A selection of T cell receptor beta chains follows, all from one sample in a study of vaccination effects on CD4 cells after COVID-19. No cognate antigen is known for these TCRs. Using immunoSEQ multiplex PCR, the repertoire was profiled, and TCRdb retains in-frame clones only, with some absent. The sample shows roughly 35,000 clones, more than 70% of them seen only once. The sequenced sample was CD4+ T cells from PBMCs cultured with HCoV-OC43 spike peptides, obtained before COVID-19 vaccination. The receptors here all came from a human donor who received a COVID-19 vaccine. Both conserved end residues are part of each CDR3. D genes are given only for firm matches. Rows may omit the clone size; those that give it use once, few, many or a size class.

TGCGCCAGCAGAGGACAGGGTCGGACTGAAGCTTTCTTT	CASRGQGRTEAFF	-	TRBD1	TRBV5-1	TRBJ1-1
TGCGCCAGCAGCCAAGGGGCCTTGGTTGGGCCCCAGCATTTT	CASSQGALVGPQHF	-	-	TRBV4-3	TRBJ1-5
TGTGCCAGCAGCTTTAGTTCCGGGGCAGGTCGGGCTGGAAACACCATATATTTT	CASSFSSGAGRAGNTIYF	-	-	TRBV3-1/TRBV3-2	TRBJ1-3
TGCGCCAGCAGCCCCACGCGGGGTAACTTTTACAATGAGCAGTTCTTC	CASSPTRGNFYNEQFF	-	-	TRBV4-1	TRBJ2-1
TGTGCCAGCAGCGTAGTACTGGGGGACACTGAAGCTTTCTTT	CASSVVLGDTEAFF	-	-	TRBV9	TRBJ1-1
TGTGCCAGCAGCTCAGAACCTGTGGCAGATACGCAGTATTTT	CASSSEPVADTQYF	few	-	TRBV7-3	TRBJ2-3
TGCGCCAGCAGCCAACTCCTGAGCCCCTCTGGGGCCAACGTCCTGACTTTC	CASSQLLSPSGANVLTF	few	-	TRBV4-1	TRBJ2-6
TGTGCCAGCAGTTACAGGGGGCTGAACACTGAAGCTTTCTTT	CASSYRGLNTEAFF	few	TRBD1	TRBV6-4	TRBJ1-1
TGCGCCAGCAGCTTGGGGCAAGAGACCCAGTACTTC	CASSLGQETQYF	few	-	TRBV5-1	TRBJ2-5
TGTGCCAGCAGCCGTAGCGGGACTGGGGCCAACGTCCTGACTTTC	CASSRSGTGANVLTF	few	TRBD2	TRBV7-6	TRBJ2-6
TGCGCCAGCAGCTGGGGGATCTTCGGGGCAGATACGCAGTATTTT	CASSWGIFGADTQYF	-	-	TRBV5-1	TRBJ2-3
TGTGCCAGCAGAAGGACAGGGGGCATGAGCAATCAGCCCCAGCATTTT	CASRRTGGMSNQPQHF	-	TRBD1	TRBV7-3	TRBJ1-5
TGCGCCAGCAGTCAATCTGGGGTAGCGGGAGGGCCGTTTGGCACAGATACGCAGTATTTT	CASSQSGVAGGPFGTDTQYF	-	TRBD2	TRBV23-1	TRBJ2-3
TGTGCCAGCAGCCAAGACCCGTACAATGAGCAGTTCTTC	CASSQDPYNEQFF	few	-	TRBV14	TRBJ2-1